This T cell receptor beta chain was profiled in a study of beta chain features in type 1 diabetes. Study-wide background: Investigators examined roughly 99,000,000 sorted cells across all samples. Study-wide findings and caveats: Within patients, naive, central memory and Treg TCRB repertoires seemed more similar than within healthy donors. Moderate yet significant TCRB CDR3 shortening was seen in Type 1 diabetes patients in all four CD4+ subsets.

This clone came up a few times. Its specificity is not known. Naive, central memory, regulatory and stem cell-like memory cells within the CD4+ compartment were sorted using CD45RO/CCR7/CD25/CD127/CD95/CD27. Investigators reverse transcribed all isolated RNA, so they sequenced expressed TCRB transcripts. Profiling relied on immunoSEQ multiplex PCR, and the TCRdb table lists in-frame clones only, not all of them. The table includes roughly 400,000 clones, over 8.5% detected once. Trimming shortened V by 8 bases and J by 1 base, and 14 bases separated the two germline ends. The CDR3 has 14 residues. Germline lookup yields CDR1 MNHNS and CDR2 SASEGT.

Sequenced material: central memory CD4+ T cells from blood. V gene TRBV6-1 combines with J gene TRBJ1-1; D remains unclear. The TCR was taken from a man aged 25-40 years with type 1 diabetes. The CDR3: CASVPSLWNTEAFF. DNA for the CDR3: TGTGCCAGCGTGCCTTCTCTTTGGAACACTGAAGCTTTCTTT.